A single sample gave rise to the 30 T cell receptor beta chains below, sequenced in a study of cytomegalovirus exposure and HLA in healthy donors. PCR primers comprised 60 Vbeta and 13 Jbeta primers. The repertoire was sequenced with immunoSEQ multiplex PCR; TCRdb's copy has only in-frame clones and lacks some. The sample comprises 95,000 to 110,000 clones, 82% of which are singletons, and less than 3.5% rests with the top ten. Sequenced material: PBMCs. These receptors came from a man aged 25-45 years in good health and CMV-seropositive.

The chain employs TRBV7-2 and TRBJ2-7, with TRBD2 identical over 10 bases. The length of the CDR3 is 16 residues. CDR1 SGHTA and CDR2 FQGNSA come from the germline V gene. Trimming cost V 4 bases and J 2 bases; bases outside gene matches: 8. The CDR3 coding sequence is TGTGCCAGCAGCTCGGCTAGCGGGGGATCCACCTACGAGCAGTACTTC. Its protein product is CASSSASGGSTYEQYF.

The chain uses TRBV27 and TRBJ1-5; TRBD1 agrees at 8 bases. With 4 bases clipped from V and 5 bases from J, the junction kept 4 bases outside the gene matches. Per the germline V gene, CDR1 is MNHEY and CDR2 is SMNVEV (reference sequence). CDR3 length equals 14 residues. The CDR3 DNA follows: TGTGCCAGCAGTTCACAGGGGGGATATCAGCCCCAGCATTTT. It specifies CASSSQGGYQPQHF.

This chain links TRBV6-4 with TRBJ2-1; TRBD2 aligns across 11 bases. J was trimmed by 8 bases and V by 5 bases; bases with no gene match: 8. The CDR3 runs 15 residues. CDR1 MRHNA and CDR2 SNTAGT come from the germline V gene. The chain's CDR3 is CASSSLAGGFYEQFF. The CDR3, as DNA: TGTGCCAGCAGTTCCTTAGCGGGGGGGTTCTATGAGCAGTTCTTC.

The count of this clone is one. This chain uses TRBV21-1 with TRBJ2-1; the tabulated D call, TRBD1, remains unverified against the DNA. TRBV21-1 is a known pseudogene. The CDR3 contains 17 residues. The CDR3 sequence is CASSGGTGLLTYNEQFF. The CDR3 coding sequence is TGTGCCAGCAGCGGCGGGACAGGGCTACTAACCTACAATGAGCAGTTCTTC.

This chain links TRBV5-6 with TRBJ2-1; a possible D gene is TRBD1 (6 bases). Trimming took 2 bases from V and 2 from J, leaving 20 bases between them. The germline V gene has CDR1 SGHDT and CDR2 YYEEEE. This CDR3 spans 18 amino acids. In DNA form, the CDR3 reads TGTGCCAGCAGCTTCTGGACAGCTCTTGAATGGGCCTACAATGAGCAGTTCTTC. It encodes CASSFWTALEWAYNEQFF.

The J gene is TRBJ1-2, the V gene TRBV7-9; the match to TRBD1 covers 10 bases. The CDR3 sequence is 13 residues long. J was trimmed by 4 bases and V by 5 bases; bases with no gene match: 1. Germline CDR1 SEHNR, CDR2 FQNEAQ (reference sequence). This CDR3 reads CASSRQGAYGYTF. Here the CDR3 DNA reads TGTGCCAGCAGCCGACAGGGGGCCTATGGCTACACCTTC.

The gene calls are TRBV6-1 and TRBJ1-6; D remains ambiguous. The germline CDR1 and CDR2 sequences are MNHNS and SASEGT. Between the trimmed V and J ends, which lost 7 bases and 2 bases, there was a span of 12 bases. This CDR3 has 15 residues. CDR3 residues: CASTQLYPYNSPLHF. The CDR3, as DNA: TGTGCCAGCACCCAACTTTACCCCTATAATTCACCCCTCCACTTT.

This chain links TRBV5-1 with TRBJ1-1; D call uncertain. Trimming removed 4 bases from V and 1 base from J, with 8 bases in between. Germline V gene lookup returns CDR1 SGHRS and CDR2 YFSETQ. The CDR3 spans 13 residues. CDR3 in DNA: TGCGCCAGCAGCCCAAACAAGAACACTGAAGCTTTCTTT. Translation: CASSPNKNTEAFF.

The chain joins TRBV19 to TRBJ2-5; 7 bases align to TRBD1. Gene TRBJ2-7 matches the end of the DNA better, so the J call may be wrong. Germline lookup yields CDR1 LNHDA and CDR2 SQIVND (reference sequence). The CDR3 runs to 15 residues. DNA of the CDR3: TGTGCCAGTACCCAAGACAGGGATCCTGGGTACGAGCAGTACTTC. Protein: CASTQDRDPGYEQYF.

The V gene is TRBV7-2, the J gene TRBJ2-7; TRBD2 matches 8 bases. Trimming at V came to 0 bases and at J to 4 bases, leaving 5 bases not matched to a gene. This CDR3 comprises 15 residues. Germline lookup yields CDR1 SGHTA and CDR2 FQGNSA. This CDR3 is CASSLAAGAQYEQYF. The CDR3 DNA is TGTGCCAGCAGCTTAGCAGCGGGGGCCCAATACGAGCAGTACTTC.

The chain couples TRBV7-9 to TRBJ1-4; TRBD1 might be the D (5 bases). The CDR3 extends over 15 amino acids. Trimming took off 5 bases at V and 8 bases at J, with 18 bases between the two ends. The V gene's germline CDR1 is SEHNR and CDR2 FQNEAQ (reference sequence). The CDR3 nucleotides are TGTGCCAGCAGCCCATACCTGGGGCTCGGGGAAAAACTGTTTTTT. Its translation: CASSPYLGLGEKLFF.

CDR3 protein: CAISVQGDYGYTF. The DNA for the CDR3 is TGTGCCATCAGTGTGCAGGGGGACTATGGCTACACCTTC. The chain links TRBV10-3 to TRBJ1-2; TRBD1 aligns across 7 bases. The CDR3 spans 13 residues. Losses at the gene ends were 4 bases for V and 3 bases for J; bases not matched to a gene: 2. Germline CDR1 ENHRY, CDR2 SYGVKD.

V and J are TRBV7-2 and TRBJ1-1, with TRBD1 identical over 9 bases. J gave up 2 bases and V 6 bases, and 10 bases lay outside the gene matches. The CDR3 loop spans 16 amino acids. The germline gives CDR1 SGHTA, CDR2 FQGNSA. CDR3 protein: CASRPTGGALNTEAFF. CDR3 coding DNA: TGTGCCAGCAGACCAACAGGGGGCGCTCTTAACACTGAAGCTTTCTTT.

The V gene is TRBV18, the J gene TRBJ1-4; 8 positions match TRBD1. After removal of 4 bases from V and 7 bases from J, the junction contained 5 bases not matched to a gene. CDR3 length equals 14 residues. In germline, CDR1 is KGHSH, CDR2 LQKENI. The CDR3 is CASSQGRGPEKLFF. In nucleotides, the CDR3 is TGTGCCAGCTCACAGGGCAGGGGGCCTGAAAAACTGTTTTTT.

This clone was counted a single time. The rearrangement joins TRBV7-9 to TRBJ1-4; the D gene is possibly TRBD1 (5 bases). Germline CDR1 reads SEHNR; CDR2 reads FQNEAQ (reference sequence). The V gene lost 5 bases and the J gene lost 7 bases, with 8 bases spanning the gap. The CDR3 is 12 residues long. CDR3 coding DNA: TGTGCCAGCAGCGAAACAGGTGAAAAACTGTTTTTT. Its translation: CASSETGEKLFF. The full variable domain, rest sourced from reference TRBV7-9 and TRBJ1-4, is DTGVSQNPRHKITKRGQNVTFRCDPISEHNRLYWYRQTLGQGPEFLTYFQNEAQLEKSRLLSDRFSAERPKGSFSTLEIQRTEQGDSAMYLCASSETGEKLFFGSGTQLSVL.

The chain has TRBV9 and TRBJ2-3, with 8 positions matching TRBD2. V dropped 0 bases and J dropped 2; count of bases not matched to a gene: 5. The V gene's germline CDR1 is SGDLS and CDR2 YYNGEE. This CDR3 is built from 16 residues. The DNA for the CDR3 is TGTGCCAGCAGCGTAGCTCAGCGGGGGCTCACAGATACGCAGTATTTT. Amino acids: CASSVAQRGLTDTQYF.

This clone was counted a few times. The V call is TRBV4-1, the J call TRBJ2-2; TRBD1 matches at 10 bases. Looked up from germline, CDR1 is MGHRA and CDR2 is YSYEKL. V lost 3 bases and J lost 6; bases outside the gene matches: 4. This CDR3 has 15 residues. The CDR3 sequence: CASSQKDRGAGELFF. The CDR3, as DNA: TGCGCCAGCAGCCAGAAGGACAGGGGGGCCGGGGAGCTGTTTTTT.

The CDR3 sequence is CASSPLQGVAGELFF. Written as DNA, the CDR3 is TGTGCCAGCAGCCCTCTACAGGGAGTTGCCGGGGAGCTGTTTTTT. The genes are TRBV5-4 and TRBJ2-2, with D possibly being TRBD1 (6 bases). This CDR3 has 15 amino acids. CDR1 is SGHNT and CDR2 is YYREEE in the germline V gene (reference sequence). V was clipped by 4 bases and J by 6 bases, with 16 bases between them.

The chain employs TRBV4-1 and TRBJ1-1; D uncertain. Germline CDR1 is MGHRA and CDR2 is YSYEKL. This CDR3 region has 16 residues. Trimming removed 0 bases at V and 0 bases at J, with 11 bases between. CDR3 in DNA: TGCGCCAGCAGCCAAGATCCTGTACTCATGAACACTGAAGCTTTCTTT. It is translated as CASSQDPVLMNTEAFF.

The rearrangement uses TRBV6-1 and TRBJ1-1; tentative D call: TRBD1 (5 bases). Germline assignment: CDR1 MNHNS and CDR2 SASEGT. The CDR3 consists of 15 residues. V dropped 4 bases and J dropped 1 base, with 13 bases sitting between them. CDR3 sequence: CASSVSITGNTEAFF. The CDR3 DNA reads TGTGCCAGCAGTGTGAGTATTACAGGGAACACTGAAGCTTTCTTT.

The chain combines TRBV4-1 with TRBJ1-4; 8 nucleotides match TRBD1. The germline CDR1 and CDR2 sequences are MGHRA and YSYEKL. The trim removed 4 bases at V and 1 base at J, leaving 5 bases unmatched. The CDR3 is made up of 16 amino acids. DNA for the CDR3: TGCGCCAGCAGCCTCGGACAGGGTATAACTAATGAAAAACTGTTTTTT. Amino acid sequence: CASSLGQGITNEKLFF.

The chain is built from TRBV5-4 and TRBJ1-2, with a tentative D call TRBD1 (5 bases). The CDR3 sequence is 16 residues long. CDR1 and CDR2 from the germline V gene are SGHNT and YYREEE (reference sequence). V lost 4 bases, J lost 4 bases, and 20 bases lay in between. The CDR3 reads CASSPRSGVILYGYTF. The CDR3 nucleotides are TGTGCCAGCAGCCCCCGCTCGGGGGTAATCCTCTATGGCTACACCTTC.

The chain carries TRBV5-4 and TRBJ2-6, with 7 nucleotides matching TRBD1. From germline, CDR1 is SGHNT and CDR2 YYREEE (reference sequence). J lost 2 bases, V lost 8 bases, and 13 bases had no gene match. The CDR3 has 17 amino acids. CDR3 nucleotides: TGTGCCAGTACAACAATTCTAGGGGGCGCTGGGGCCAACGTCCTGACTTTC. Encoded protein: CASTTILGGAGANVLTF.

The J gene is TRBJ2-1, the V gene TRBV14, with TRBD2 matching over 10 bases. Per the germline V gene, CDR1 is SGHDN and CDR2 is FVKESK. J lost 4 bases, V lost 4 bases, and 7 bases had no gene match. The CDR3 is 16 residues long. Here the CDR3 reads CASSPKAGGIYNEQFF. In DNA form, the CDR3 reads TGTGCCAGCAGCCCGAAAGCGGGGGGGATTTACAATGAGCAGTTCTTC. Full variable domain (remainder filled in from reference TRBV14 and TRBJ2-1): EAGVTQFPSHSVIEKGQTVTLRCDPISGHDNLYWYRRVMGKEIKFLLHFVKESKQDESGMPNNRFLAERTGGTYSTLKVQPAELEDSGVYFCASSPKAGGIYNEQFFGPGTRLTVL.

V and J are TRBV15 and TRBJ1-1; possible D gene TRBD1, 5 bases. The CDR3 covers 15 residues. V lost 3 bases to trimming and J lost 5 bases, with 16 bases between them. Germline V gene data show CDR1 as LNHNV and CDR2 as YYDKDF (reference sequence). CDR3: CATSSYPGDGTEAFF. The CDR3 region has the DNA TGTGCCACCAGCAGCTACCCGGGGGACGGAACTGAAGCTTTCTTT.

CDR3 in amino acids: CASGHHTYGYTF. CDR3 DNA: TGTGCCAGCGGACACCACACCTATGGCTACACCTTC. The chain carries TRBV6-5 and TRBJ1-2; possible D gene TRBD1, 5 bases. Germline V gene lookup returns CDR1 MNHEY and CDR2 SVGAGI. V was pared by 8 bases and J by 4 bases, with 11 bases between. The CDR3 covers 12 residues.

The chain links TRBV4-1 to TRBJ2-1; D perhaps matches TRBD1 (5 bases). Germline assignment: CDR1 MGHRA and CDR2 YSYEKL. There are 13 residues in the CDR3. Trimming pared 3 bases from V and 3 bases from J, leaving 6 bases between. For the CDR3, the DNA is TGCGCCAGCAGCCAGACAGACTACAATGAGCAGTTCTTC. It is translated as CASSQTDYNEQFF.

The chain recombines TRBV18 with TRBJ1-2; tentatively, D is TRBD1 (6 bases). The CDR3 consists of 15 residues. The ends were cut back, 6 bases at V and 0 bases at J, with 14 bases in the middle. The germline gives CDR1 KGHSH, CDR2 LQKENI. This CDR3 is CASSNRDTTNYGYTF. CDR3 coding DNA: TGTGCCAGCTCGAACCGGGACACTACTAACTATGGCTACACCTTC. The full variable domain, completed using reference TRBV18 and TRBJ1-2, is NAGVMQNPRHLVRRRGQEARLRCSPMKGHSHVYWYRQLPEEGLKFMVYLQKENIIDESGMPKERFSAEFPKEGPSILRIQQVVRGDSAAYFCASSNRDTTNYGYTFGSGTRLTVV.

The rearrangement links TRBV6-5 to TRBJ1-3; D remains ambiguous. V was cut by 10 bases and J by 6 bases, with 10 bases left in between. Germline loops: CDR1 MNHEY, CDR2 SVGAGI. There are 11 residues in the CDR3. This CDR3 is CATQLTNTIYF. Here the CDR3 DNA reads TGTGCCACCCAACTAACAAACACCATATATTTT.

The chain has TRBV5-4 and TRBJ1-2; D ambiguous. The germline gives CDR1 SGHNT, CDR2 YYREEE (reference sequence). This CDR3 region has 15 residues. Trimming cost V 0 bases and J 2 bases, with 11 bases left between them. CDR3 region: CASSLAISVNYGYTF. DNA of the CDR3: TGTGCCAGCAGCTTGGCCATAAGCGTAAACTATGGCTACACCTTC.